The rows below give T cell receptor beta chains drawn from one sample of a study of tumor and adjacent non-tumor tissue in lung cancer. TCRdb independently ran MiXCR on the multiplex PCR reads; one entry per CDR3 protein. The table has approximately 66,000 distinct CDR3 sequences, 61% seen once. Sequenced material: distant non-tumor lung tissue. These receptors were collected from a man in his sixties or seventies with non-small cell lung cancer. CDR3s include the opening cysteine and the closing phenylalanine or tryptophan. A D gene is named only where the DNA matches it firmly. Not every row has a clone size; where given, it reads once, few, many or a size class.

j_call clone_size d_call cdr3_length v_call cdr3_aa cdr3_nt
TRBJ1-4 few . 15 TRBV28 CASSQLQGSNEKLFF TGTGCCAGCAGCCAGTTACAGGGCTCTAATGAAAAACTGTTTTTT
TRBJ1-3 . . 15 TRBV20-1 CSASPLLGRGNTIYF TGCAGTGCTAGCCCCCTCCTCGGACGTGGAAACACCATATATTTT
TRBJ2-5 few TRBD1 19 TRBV23-1 CASSSSRTSTGQVQETQYF TGCGCCAGCAGCTCCTCCCGAACTTCCACGGGACAGGTCCAAGAGACCCAGTACTTC
TRBJ2-7 . . 12 TRBV29-1 CSVGGRDFEQYF TGCAGTGTAGGGGGCAGGGACTTCGAGCAGTACTTC
TRBJ1-6 . . 13 TRBV12-3/TRBV12-4 CASRQVYNSPLHF TGTGCCAGCCGACAGGTTTATAATTCACCCCTCCACTTT
TRBJ1-2 . TRBD1 17 TRBV14 CASSQRDREAANYGYTF TGTGCCAGCAGCCAACGGGACAGGGAAGCAGCTAACTATGGCTACACCTTC
TRBJ2-7 many . 13 TRBV5-1 CASSNGMDYEQYF TGCGCCAGCAGCAATGGAATGGATTACGAGCAGTACTTC
TRBJ1-5 many . 15 TRBV12-3/TRBV12-4 CASSSRQGPNQPQHF TGTGCCAGCAGTTCCCGGCAGGGACCCAATCAGCCCCAGCATTTT
TRBJ1-1 . TRBD1 16 TRBV10-3 CAIRTTTGVMNSEAFF TGTGCCATCAGGACTACGACAGGGGTGATGAACAGTGAAGCTTTCTTT
TRBJ2-2 . TRBD2 16 TRBV11-2 CASSQSSGVNTGELFF TGTGCCAGCAGCCAGAGCAGCGGGGTGAACACCGGGGAGCTGTTTTTT
TRBJ1-1 . . 13 TRBV6-6 CASTVSPRSEASF TGTGCCAGCACAGTTAGTCCGCGTTCCGAAGCTTCCTTT
TRBJ2-1 . TRBD2 16 TRBV4-2 CASSQGGTSGSNEQFF TGTGCCAGCAGCCAAGGAGGAACTAGCGGTAGCAATGAGCAGTTCTTC
TRBJ2-7 few TRBD1 14 TRBV28 CASSLYRGEDEQYF TGTGCCAGCAGTTTATACAGGGGCGAGGACGAGCAGTACTTC
TRBJ2-7 many TRBD2 16 TRBV6-1 CASSDAGGTELYEQYF TGTGCCAGCAGTGATGCCGGGGGGACGGAACTCTACGAGCAGTACTTC
TRBJ2-2 . . 12 TRBV2 CASSEGSGELFF TGTGCCAGCAGTGAAGGGAGCGGGGAGCTGTTTTTT
TRBJ2-5 . . 13 TRBV11-2 CASTFQTDQTQYF TGTGCCAGCACTTTTCAGACGGATCAAACCCAGTACTTC
TRBJ2-1 . . 18 TRBV11-2 CASSLIGGRQYSYYEQFF TGTGCCAGCAGCTTAATAGGGGGGAGGCAGTACTCCTACTATGAGCAGTTCTTC
TRBJ2-5 many TRBD1 16 TRBV4-1 CASSQDSAGGWETQYF TGCGCCAGCAGCCAAGATAGCGCAGGGGGCTGGGAGACCCAGTACTTC
TRBJ1-3 . . 14 TRBV11-2 CASSPRVSGNTIYF TGTGCCAGCAGCCCACGCGTCTCTGGAAACACCATATATTTT